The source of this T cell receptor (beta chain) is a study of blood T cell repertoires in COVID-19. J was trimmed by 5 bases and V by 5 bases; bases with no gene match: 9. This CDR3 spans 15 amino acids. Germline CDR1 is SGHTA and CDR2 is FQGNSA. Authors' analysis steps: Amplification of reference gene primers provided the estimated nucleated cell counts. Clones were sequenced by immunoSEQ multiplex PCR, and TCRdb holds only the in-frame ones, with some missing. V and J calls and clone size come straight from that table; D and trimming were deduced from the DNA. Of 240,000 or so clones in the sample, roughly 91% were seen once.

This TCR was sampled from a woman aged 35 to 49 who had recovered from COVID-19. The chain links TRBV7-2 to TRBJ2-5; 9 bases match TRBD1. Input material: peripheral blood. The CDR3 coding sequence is TGTGCCAGCAGCCCCGGGGACAGGGTCGGGGAGACCCAGTACTTC. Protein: CASSPGDRVGETQYF. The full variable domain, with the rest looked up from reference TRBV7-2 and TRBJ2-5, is GAGVSQSPSNKVTEKGKDVELRCDPISGHTALYWYRQSLGQGLEFLIYFQGNSAPDKSGLPSDRFSAERTGGSVSTLTIQRTQQEDSAVYLCASSPGDRVGETQYFGPGTRLLVL.